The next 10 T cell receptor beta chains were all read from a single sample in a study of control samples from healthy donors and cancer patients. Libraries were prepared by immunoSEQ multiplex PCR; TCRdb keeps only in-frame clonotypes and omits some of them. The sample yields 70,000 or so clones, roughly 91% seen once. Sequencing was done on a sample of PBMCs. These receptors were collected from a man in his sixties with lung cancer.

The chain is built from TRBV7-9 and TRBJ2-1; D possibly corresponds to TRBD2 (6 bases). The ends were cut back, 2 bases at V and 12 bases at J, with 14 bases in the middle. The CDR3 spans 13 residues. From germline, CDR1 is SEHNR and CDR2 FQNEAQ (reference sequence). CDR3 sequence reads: CASSLFPRGGQFF. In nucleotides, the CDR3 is TGTGCCAGCAGCTTATTCCCCCGGGGAGGGCAGTTCTTC.

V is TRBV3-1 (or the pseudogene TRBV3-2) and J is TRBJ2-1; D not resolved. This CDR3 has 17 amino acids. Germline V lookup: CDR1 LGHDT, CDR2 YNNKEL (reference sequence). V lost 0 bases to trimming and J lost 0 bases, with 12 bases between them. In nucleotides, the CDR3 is TGTGCCAGCAGCCAAGACCCATCGCGGATCTCCTACAATGAGCAGTTCTTC. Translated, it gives CASSQDPSRISYNEQFF.

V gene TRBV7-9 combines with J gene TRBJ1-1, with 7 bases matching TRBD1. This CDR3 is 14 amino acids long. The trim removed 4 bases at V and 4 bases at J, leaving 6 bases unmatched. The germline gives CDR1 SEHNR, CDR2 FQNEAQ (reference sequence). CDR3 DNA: TGTGCCAGCAGCTGGACCGGGACAGCCACTGAAGCTTTCTTT. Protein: CASSWTGTATEAFF.

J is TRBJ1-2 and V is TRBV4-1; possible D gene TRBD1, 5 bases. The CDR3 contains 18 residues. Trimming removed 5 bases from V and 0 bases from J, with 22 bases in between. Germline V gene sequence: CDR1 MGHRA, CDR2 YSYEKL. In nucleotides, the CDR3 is TGCGCCAGCAGCTTTCAAATCCCCCGGGGCATCACTAACTATGGCTACACCTTC. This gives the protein CASSFQIPRGITNYGYTF.

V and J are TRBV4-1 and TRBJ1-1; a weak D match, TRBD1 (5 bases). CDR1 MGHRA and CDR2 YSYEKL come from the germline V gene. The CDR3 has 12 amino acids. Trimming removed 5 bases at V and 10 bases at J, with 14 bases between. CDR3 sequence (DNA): TGCGCCAGCAGCTCATACGCCGGGGGAGCTTTCTTT. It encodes CASSSYAGGAFF.

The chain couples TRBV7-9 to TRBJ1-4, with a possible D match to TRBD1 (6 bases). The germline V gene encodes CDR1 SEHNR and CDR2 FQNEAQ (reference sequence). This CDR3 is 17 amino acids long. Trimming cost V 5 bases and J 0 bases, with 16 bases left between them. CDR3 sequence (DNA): TGTGCCAGCAGCCCGCAATCAGGGGTTGCAACTAATGAAAAACTGTTTTTT. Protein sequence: CASSPQSGVATNEKLFF. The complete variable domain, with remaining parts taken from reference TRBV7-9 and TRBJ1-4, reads DTGVSQNPRHKITKRGQNVTFRCDPISEHNRLYWYRQTLGQGPEFLTYFQNEAQLEKSRLLSDRFSAERPKGSFSTLEIQRTEQGDSAMYLCASSPQSGVATNEKLFFGSGTQLSVL.

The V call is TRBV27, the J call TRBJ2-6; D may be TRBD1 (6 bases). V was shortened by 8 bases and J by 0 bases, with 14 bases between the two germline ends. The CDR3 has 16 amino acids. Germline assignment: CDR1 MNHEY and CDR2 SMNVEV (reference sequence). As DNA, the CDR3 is TGTGCCAGCGGCAGAGGGGGAAGCTCTGGGGCCAACGTCCTGACTTTC. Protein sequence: CASGRGGSSGANVLTF.

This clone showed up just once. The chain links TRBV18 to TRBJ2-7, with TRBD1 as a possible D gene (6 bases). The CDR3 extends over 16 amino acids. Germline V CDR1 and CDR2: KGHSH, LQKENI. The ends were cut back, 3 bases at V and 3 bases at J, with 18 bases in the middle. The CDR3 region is CASSPTGTLQSYEQYV. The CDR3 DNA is TGTGCCAGCTCACCTACCGGGACACTACAGAGCTACGAGCAGTACGTC.

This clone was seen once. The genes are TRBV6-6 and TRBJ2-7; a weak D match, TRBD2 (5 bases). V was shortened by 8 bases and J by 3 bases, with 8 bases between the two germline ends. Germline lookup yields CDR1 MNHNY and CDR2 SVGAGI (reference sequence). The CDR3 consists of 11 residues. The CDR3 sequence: CASQRSYEQYF. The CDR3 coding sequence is TGTGCCAGCCAGCGGAGCTACGAGCAGTACTTC.

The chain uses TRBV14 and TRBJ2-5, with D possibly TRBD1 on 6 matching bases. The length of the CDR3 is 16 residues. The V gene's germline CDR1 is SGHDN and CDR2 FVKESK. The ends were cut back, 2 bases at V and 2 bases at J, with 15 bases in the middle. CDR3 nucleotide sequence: TGTGCCAGCAGCCAACGAATTGGACAGACTCAAGAGACCCAGTACTTC. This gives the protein CASSQRIGQTQETQYF.